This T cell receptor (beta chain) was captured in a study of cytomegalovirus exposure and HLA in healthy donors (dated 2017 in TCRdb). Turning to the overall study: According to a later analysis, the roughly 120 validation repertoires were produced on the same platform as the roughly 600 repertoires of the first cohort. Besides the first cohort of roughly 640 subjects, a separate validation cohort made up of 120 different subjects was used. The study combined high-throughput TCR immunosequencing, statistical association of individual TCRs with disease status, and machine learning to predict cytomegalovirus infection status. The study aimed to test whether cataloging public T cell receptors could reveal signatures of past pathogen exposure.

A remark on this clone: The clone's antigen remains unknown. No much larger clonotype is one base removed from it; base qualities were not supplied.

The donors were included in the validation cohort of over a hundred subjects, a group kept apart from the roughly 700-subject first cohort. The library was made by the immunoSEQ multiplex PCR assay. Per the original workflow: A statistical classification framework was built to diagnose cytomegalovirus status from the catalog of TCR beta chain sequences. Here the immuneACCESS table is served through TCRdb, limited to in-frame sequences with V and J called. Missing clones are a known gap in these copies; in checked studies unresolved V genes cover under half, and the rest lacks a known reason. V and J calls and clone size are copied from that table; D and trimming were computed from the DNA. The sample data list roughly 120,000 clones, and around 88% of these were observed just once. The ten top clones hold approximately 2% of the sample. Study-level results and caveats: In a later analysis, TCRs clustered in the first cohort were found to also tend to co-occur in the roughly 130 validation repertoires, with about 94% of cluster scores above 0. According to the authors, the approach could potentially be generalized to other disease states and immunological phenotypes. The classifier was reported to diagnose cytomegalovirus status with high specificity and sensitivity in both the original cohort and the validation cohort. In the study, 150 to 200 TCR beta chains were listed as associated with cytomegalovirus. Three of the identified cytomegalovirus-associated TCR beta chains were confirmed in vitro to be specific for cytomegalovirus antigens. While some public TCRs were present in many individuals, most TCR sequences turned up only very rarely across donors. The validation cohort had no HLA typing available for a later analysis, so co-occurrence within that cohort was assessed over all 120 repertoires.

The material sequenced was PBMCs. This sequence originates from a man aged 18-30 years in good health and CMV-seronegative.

The CDR3 region has the sequence CASSYSQGREKLFF. The sequence in DNA is TGTGCCAGCAGTTACTCTCAGGGTCGGGAAAAACTGTTTTTT. Here the chain combines TRBV6-5 and TRBJ1-4, with TRBD1 tentatively as D gene (5 bases match). Reading from cysteine to phenylalanine, the CDR3 counts 14 amino acids. Just CDR3 DNA is preserved here, 42 bases in frame from base 1. V gives up 0 bases and J gives up 8 bases, and the segment between their germline ends measures 10 bases. CDR1 MNHEY and CDR2 SVGAGI are derived from the germline V gene.